These 9 T cell receptor beta chains were all obtained from the same sample, sequenced in a study of PD-1 blockade in classical Hodgkin lymphoma. Autologous stem cell transplantation was followed by relapse in every patient, and brentuximab vedotin exposure varied. Assay: immunoSEQ multiplex PCR; the TCRdb copy retains only in-frame clones and omits some. The data show approximately 15,000 clones, 82% seen once. This material consisted of peripheral blood mononuclear cells (PBMCs), taken before the second cycle of nivolumab. The receptors shown here come from a human donor with classical Hodgkin lymphoma.

The chain links TRBV5-1 to TRBJ1-6; a weak D match, TRBD1 (5 bases). From germline, CDR1 is SGHRS and CDR2 YFSETQ. The CDR3 extends over 16 amino acids. V was shortened by 4 bases and J by 6 bases, with 17 bases between the two germline ends. CDR3 bases: TGCGCCAGCAGCACGTCCGGGACCGCTTCTAATTCACCCCTCCACTTT. The encoded protein is CASSTSGTASNSPLHF.

The rearrangement links TRBV28 to TRBJ1-2; TRBD1 is a possible D gene (6 bases). The CDR3 runs 14 residues. V lost 7 bases, J lost 2 bases, and 14 bases lay in between. CDR1 MDHEN and CDR2 SYDVKM come from the germline V gene. The CDR3 region is CASITGQTNYGYTF. CDR3 coding DNA: TGTGCCAGCATTACGGGACAAACCAACTATGGCTACACCTTC.

This clone turned up a few times. The chain has TRBV21-1 and TRBJ2-7; the D call of TRBD2 is as the table states it, not checked on the DNA. TRBV21-1 is noted as a pseudogene. The CDR3 is made up of 15 amino acids. CDR3 sequence (DNA): TGTGCCAGCAGCAAAGAGCGGGGGCTGTGGAACGAGCAGTACTTC. This sequence encodes CASSKERGLWNEQYF.

This clone was observed a handful of times. V is TRBV6-1 and J is TRBJ1-5, with D maybe TRBD1 (6 bases). The CDR3 loop spans 16 amino acids. Germline lookup yields CDR1 MNHNS and CDR2 SASEGT. V shed 2 bases and J shed 1 base, with 12 bases lying between them. The CDR3 loop reads CASSERGGASNQPQHF. The CDR3 DNA follows: TGTGCCAGCAGTGAAAGGGGGGGAGCGAGCAATCAGCCCCAGCATTTT.

The V call is TRBV5-3, the J call TRBJ2-6, with D unresolved. TRBV5-3 carries the ORF label, with uncertain function. CDR3 length equals 15 residues. The germline V and J ends were trimmed by 0 bases and 1 base, with 5 bases remaining between them. CDR3 sequence: CARSLEGSGANVLTF. CDR3 bases: TGTGCCAGAAGCTTGGAAGGGTCTGGGGCCAACGTCCTGACTTTC.

In this sample, this clone turned up once. This chain connects TRBV2 to TRBJ2-6, with TRBD1 as a possible D gene (5 bases). The V gene lost 7 bases and the J gene lost 4 bases, with 17 bases spanning the gap. Looked up from germline, CDR1 is SNHLY and CDR2 is FYNNEI. The length of the CDR3 is 16 residues. The CDR3 protein is CASMKAGNSGANVLTF. The CDR3 region has the DNA TGTGCCAGCATGAAGGCAGGGAACTCGGGGGCCAACGTCCTGACTTTC. Full variable domain (missing parts from reference TRBV2 and TRBJ2-6): EPEVTQTPSHQVTQMGQEVILRCVPISNHLYFYWYRQILGQKVEFLVSFYNNEISEKSEIFDDQFSVERPDGSNFTLKIRSTKLEDSAMYFCASMKAGNSGANVLTFGAGSRLTVL.

The chain carries TRBV27 and TRBJ1-5; D is possibly TRBD1 (5 bases). This CDR3 comprises 15 residues. V was cut by 3 bases and J by 1 base, with 10 bases left in between. The germline V gene encodes CDR1 MNHEY and CDR2 SMNVEV (reference sequence). The CDR3 DNA follows: TGTGCCAGCAGTTTCCGACAGACCAGCAATCAGCCCCAGCATTTT. Protein product: CASSFRQTSNQPQHF.

The chain couples TRBV19 to TRBJ1-2; 7 nucleotides match TRBD1. The junction had 8 bases not matched to a gene; V was cut back by 4 bases and J by 6 bases. The CDR3 contains 14 residues. In germline, CDR1 is LNHDA, CDR2 SQIVND (reference sequence). The CDR3 spells CASSTQGQVNGYTF. The CDR3 DNA is TGTGCCAGTAGTACTCAAGGACAGGTTAATGGCTACACCTTC. Together with reference TRBV19 and TRBJ1-2, the CDR3 gives the full variable domain: DGGITQSPKYLFRKEGQNVTLSCEQNLNHDAMYWYRQDPGQGLRLIYYSQIVNDFQKGDIAEGYSVSREKKESFPLTVTSAQKNPTAFYLCASSTQGQVNGYTFGSGTRLTVV.

CDR3 loop: CASSLEGRVDIQYF. The CDR3 DNA is TGCGCCAGCAGCTTGGAAGGCAGGGTAGACATTCAGTACTTC. This chain links TRBV5-1 with TRBJ2-4; tentative D call: TRBD1 (5 bases). CDR3 size: 14 residues. V gave up 0 bases and J gave up 8 bases, with 12 bases separating them. From germline, CDR1 is SGHRS and CDR2 YFSETQ.